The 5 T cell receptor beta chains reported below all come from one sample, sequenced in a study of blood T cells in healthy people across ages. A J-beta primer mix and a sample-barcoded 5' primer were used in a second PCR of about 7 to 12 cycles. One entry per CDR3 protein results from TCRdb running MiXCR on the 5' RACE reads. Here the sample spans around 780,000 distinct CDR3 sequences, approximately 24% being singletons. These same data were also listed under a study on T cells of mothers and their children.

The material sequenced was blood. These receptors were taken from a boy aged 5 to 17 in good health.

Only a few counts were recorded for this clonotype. This chain's CDR3 is CSARDTHSYEQYF. CDR3 DNA sequence: TGCAGTGCTAGAGATACCCACTCCTACGAGCAGTACTTC. The V gene is TRBV20-1, the J gene TRBJ2-7; D is undetermined. Germline V lookup: CDR1 DFQATT, CDR2 SNEGSKA (reference sequence). The ends were cut back, 0 bases at V and 0 bases at J, with 6 bases in the middle. CDR3 length: 13 amino acids.

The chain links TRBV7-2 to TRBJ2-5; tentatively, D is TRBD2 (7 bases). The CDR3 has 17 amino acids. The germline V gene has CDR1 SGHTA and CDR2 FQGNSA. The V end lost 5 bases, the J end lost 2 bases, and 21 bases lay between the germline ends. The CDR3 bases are TGTGCCAGCAGCACGATGGTGGGGGGGGCAGGACAAGAGACCCAGTACTTC. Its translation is CASSTMVGGAGQETQYF.

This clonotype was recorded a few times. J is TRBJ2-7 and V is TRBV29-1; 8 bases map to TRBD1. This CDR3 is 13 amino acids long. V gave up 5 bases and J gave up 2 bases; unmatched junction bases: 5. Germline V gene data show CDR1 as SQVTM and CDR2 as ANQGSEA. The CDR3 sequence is CSVPGTGTYEQYF. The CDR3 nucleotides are TGCAGCGTTCCCGGGACAGGAACCTACGAGCAGTACTTC.

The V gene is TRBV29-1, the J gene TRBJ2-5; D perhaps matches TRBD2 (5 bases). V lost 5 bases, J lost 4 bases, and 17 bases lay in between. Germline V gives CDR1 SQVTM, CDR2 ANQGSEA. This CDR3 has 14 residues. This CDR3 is CSVIRTLGRETQYF. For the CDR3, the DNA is TGCAGCGTTATCCGCACCCTGGGGAGAGAGACCCAGTACTTC.

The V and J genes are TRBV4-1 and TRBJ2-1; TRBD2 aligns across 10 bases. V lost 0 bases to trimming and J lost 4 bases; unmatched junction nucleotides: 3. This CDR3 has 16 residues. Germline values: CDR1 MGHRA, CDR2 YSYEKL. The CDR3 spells CASSQEVAGGYNEQFF. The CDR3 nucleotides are TGCGCCAGCAGCCAAGAAGTAGCGGGGGGTTACAATGAGCAGTTCTTC.